The next 30 T cell receptor beta chains were all read from a single sample in a study of neoadjuvant anti-PD-1 for oral cavity cancer. Only in-frame clones appear in the TCRdb table, and some are missing; sequencing was by immunoSEQ multiplex PCR. The table records 75,000 or so clones, 70% to 85% of them present only once. Sequencing used PBMCs, obtained before nivolumab (anti-PD-1) treatment. The origin of the receptors is a person aged 35 to 85 with oral cavity squamous cell carcinoma.

A few counts support this clone. The chain couples TRBV6-1 to TRBJ2-7; 7 bases line up with TRBD1. Germline CDR1 is MNHNS and CDR2 is SASEGT. V was pared by 8 bases and J by 3 bases, with 10 bases of the junction left unmatched. CDR3 length: 14 residues. This CDR3 is CASLRDRGYYEQYF. The DNA for the CDR3 is TGTGCCAGCCTCCGGGACAGAGGGTACTACGAGCAGTACTTC.

CDR3 sequence reads: CASSLRNSNYGYTF. As DNA, the CDR3 is TGTGCCAGCAGTTTACGGAACTCTAACTATGGCTACACCTTC. The chain is built from TRBV27 and TRBJ1-2; D is unclear. Germline V gives CDR1 MNHEY, CDR2 SMNVEV (reference sequence). The CDR3 totals 14 residues. The V end lost 2 bases, the J end lost 0 bases, and 7 bases lay between the germline ends.

The V call is TRBV6-6, the J call TRBJ2-1; perhaps TRBD2 as D (6 bases). This CDR3 region has 16 residues. Trimming pared 5 bases from V and 7 bases from J, leaving 21 bases between. Per the germline V gene, CDR1 is MNHNY and CDR2 is SVGAGI (reference sequence). The CDR3 sequence: CASSTRSGRAGNEQFF. Written as DNA, the CDR3 is TGTGCCAGCAGTACCCGTAGCGGAAGGGCCGGTAATGAGCAGTTCTTC.

The chain joins TRBV6-6 to TRBJ2-5; 7 nucleotides align to TRBD2. V was clipped by 6 bases and J by 5 bases; unmatched bases: 3. There are 12 residues in the CDR3. Germline V gene sequence: CDR1 MNHNY, CDR2 SVGAGI (reference sequence). This chain's CDR3 is CASRPGGETQYF. The CDR3 region has the DNA TGTGCCAGCAGACCGGGAGGCGAGACCCAGTACTTC.

The rearrangement links TRBV7-8 to TRBJ1-1, with D tentatively TRBD1 (6 bases). The CDR3 is made up of 16 amino acids. Deletions cut 7 bases from V and 0 bases from J, with 18 bases between. CDR1 is SGHVS and CDR2 is FQNEAQ in the germline V gene. This chain's CDR3 is CASNDRLGLVNTEAFF. CDR3 DNA: TGTGCCAGCAACGACAGGCTCGGGCTGGTGAACACTGAAGCTTTCTTT. The complete variable domain, with remaining parts taken from reference TRBV7-8 and TRBJ1-1, reads GAGVSQSPRYKVAKRGQDVALRCDPISGHVSLFWYQQALGQGPEFLTYFQNEAQLDKSGLPSDRFFAERPEGSVSTLKIQRTQQEDSAVYLCASNDRLGLVNTEAFFGQGTRLTVV.

This sequence joins TRBV6-7 and TRBJ2-5; the D is unclear. TRBV6-7 is placed among ORFs of uncertain function. The CDR3 sequence is 13 residues long. Trimming removed 10 bases from V and 2 bases from J, with 14 bases in between. The CDR3 DNA is TGTGCCACAAAGCTACCTCATCAAGAGACCCAGTACTTC. Its translation is CATKLPHQETQYF.

This clone was seen just once. CDR3 sequence (DNA): TGTGCCAGCAGTTACACGACAGGGGGGAACGGGGAGCTGTTTTTT. Its protein is CASSYTTGGNGELFF. This chain joins TRBV6-6 and TRBJ2-2; the match to TRBD1 covers 9 bases. From germline, CDR1 is MNHNY and CDR2 SVGAGI (reference sequence). This CDR3 has 15 residues. V was clipped by 2 bases and J by 7 bases; unmatched bases: 5.

The chain recombines TRBV5-6 with TRBJ2-7, with D maybe TRBD1 (5 bases). The CDR3 is 13 residues long. CDR1 is SGHDT, CDR2 YYEEEE, per germline. Trimming left V 4 bases short and J 4 bases short, with 12 bases between. CDR3 sequence (DNA): TGTGCCAGCAGCGTACCACAGGTATACGAGCAGTACTTC. It yields the protein CASSVPQVYEQYF.

The J gene is TRBJ2-1, the V gene TRBV2; TRBD1 is a possible D gene (5 bases). Germline values: CDR1 SNHLY, CDR2 FYNNEI. The CDR3 is 11 residues long. Trimming shortened V by 4 bases and J by 7 bases, and 5 bases separated the two germline ends. For the CDR3, the DNA is TGTGCCAGCAGTGGACAGAATGAGCAGTTCTTC. The encoded protein is CASSGQNEQFF.

The chain couples TRBV7-8 to TRBJ2-7; D gene uncertain. The CDR3 runs 14 residues. Germline CDR1 reads SGHVS; CDR2 reads FQNEAQ. Trimming took 4 bases from V and 3 from J, leaving 13 bases between them. The CDR3 nucleotides are TGTGCCAGCAGCTCGAAGGAAGTAAGCTACGAGCAGTACTTC. This encodes CASSSKEVSYEQYF.

V gene TRBV7-6 combines with J gene TRBJ2-1, with TRBD2 matching over 14 bases. CDR3 length equals 19 residues. The germline V gene encodes CDR1 SGHVS and CDR2 FNYEAQ. The V gene end was trimmed by 1 base and the J gene end by 1 base; junction bases not matched to a gene: 6. The CDR3 region is CASSLETGLAGVSYNEQFF. CDR3 DNA sequence: TGTGCCAGCAGCTTAGAGACGGGACTAGCGGGAGTATCCTACAATGAGCAGTTCTTC. Full variable domain (missing parts from reference TRBV7-6 and TRBJ2-1): GAGVSQSPRYKVTKRGQDVALRCDPISGHVSLYWYRQALGQGPEFLTYFNYEAQQDKSGLPNDRFSAERPEGSISTLTIQRTEQRDSAMYRCASSLETGLAGVSYNEQFFGPGTRLTVL.

This chain uses TRBV7-2 with TRBJ2-7; a possible D gene is TRBD2 (6 bases). This CDR3 comprises 14 residues. Trimming took 4 bases from V and 4 from J, leaving 14 bases between them. Germline V CDR1 and CDR2: SGHTA, FQGNSA. Here the CDR3 reads CASSSRAGSYEQYF. The CDR3 DNA reads as TGTGCCAGCAGCTCCCGGGCGGGATCATACGAGCAGTACTTC.

V usage is TRBV5-1 and J usage is TRBJ2-7; tentative D call: TRBD1 (5 bases). The V gene's germline CDR1 is SGHRS and CDR2 YFSETQ. This CDR3 spans 13 amino acids. The V end was cut by 4 bases, the J end by 2 bases, with 10 bases between. The CDR3 DNA reads TGCGCCAGCAGCACCACAGGAGCCTACGAGCAGTACTTC. Residues: CASSTTGAYEQYF.

The chain is built from TRBV19 and TRBJ2-1; 9 nucleotides agree with TRBD2. With V trimmed by 6 bases and J by 5 bases, 8 bases remained unmatched. The CDR3 extends over 15 amino acids. The V gene's germline CDR1 is LNHDA and CDR2 SQIVND (reference sequence). The DNA for the CDR3 is TGTGCCAGTAGCATTAGCGGGAGCAAGAACAATGAGCAGTTCTTC. It translates to CASSISGSKNNEQFF.

The V call is TRBV5-1, the J call TRBJ2-7, with TRBD2 matching over 8 bases. The CDR3 has 14 residues. Germline CDR1 SGHRS, CDR2 YFSETQ. V shed 2 bases and J 2 bases; nucleotides not matched to a gene: 3. The CDR3 DNA reads TGCGCCAGCAGCTTAGCGGGAGAGGCCTACGAGCAGTACTTC. It is translated as CASSLAGEAYEQYF.

The rearrangement joins TRBV5-8 to TRBJ2-1, with 10 bases identical to TRBD2. V was pared by 3 bases and J by 3 bases, with 3 bases of the junction left unmatched. Germline CDR1 is SGHTS and CDR2 is YDEGEE. The CDR3 totals 15 residues. The CDR3 spells CASSYRLAGYNEQFF. CDR3 bases: TGTGCCAGCAGCTATAGACTAGCGGGCTACAATGAGCAGTTCTTC.

V and J are TRBV27 and TRBJ1-3, with D hard to call. This CDR3 is 13 amino acids long. Germline lookup yields CDR1 MNHEY and CDR2 SMNVEV (reference sequence). Trimming pared 8 bases from V and 4 bases from J, leaving 12 bases between. CDR3 DNA: TGTGCCAGCCGATCAGCCGGGGGAAACACCATATATTTT. Residues: CASRSAGGNTIYF.

This sequence joins TRBV7-2 and TRBJ2-7, with TRBD1 matching over 9 bases. V was clipped by 5 bases and J by 7 bases; unmatched bases: 12. This CDR3 contains 15 residues. Germline V lookup: CDR1 SGHTA, CDR2 FQGNSA. The CDR3 is CASSPPGQGSWEQYF. The CDR3 DNA sequence: TGTGCCAGCAGCCCCCCGGGACAGGGTTCTTGGGAGCAGTACTTC.

This sequence joins TRBV25-1 and TRBJ1-1; D might be TRBD1 (5 bases). The CDR3 consists of 13 residues. The germline gives CDR1 MGHDK, CDR2 SYGVNS. With 5 bases removed from V and 5 bases from J, the gap between germline ends came to 12 bases. The CDR3: CASSPQGMTEAFF. In DNA form, the CDR3 reads TGTGCCAGCAGTCCCCAGGGTATGACTGAAGCTTTCTTT.

The DNA for the CDR3 is TGTGCCAGCAGTGAAATTTTAGGGACAGGGAGGACAGATACGCAGTATTTT. It yields the protein CASSEILGTGRTDTQYF. The chain carries TRBV2 and TRBJ2-3, with 9 nucleotides matching TRBD1. V was pared by 2 bases and J by 3 bases, with 9 bases of the junction left unmatched. The CDR3 consists of 17 residues. The germline gives CDR1 SNHLY, CDR2 FYNNEI.

The chain is built from TRBV2 and TRBJ2-7; possibly TRBD1 for D (5 bases). V lost 9 bases and J lost 13, with 22 bases in between. The CDR3 is 12 amino acids. From germline, CDR1 is SNHLY and CDR2 FYNNEI. CDR3 sequence: CASVSQGTPPYF. The DNA of the CDR3 is TGTGCCAGTGTGAGTCAGGGCACTCCCCCCTACTTC.

The genes are TRBV9 and TRBJ2-2, with a weak D call TRBD1 (6 bases). Germline CDR1 is SGDLS and CDR2 is YYNGEE. This CDR3 has 14 amino acids. V lost 5 bases and J 0 bases, leaving 8 bases between the germline ends. The CDR3 spells CASRDSPNTGELFF. The CDR3 region has the DNA TGTGCCAGCAGGGACAGTCCGAACACCGGGGAGCTGTTTTTT.

The chain carries TRBV28 and TRBJ1-2; 8 nucleotides align to TRBD1. Germline V lookup: CDR1 MDHEN, CDR2 SYDVKM. Trimming cost V 5 bases and J 8 bases; bases outside gene matches: 4. The length of the CDR3 is 12 residues. The CDR3: CASSETGEGYTF. CDR3 in DNA: TGTGCCAGCAGTGAGACAGGGGAGGGCTACACCTTC.

The rearrangement uses TRBV5-1 and TRBJ2-7; tentative D call: TRBD1 (5 bases). V was clipped by 4 bases and J by 4 bases, with 18 bases between them. CDR3 length: 15 amino acids. Germline-derived CDR1 and CDR2 are SGHRS and YFSETQ. The CDR3 loop is CASSPSMTDLYEQYF. In DNA form, the CDR3 reads TGCGCCAGCAGCCCCTCTATGACAGACTTATACGAGCAGTACTTC.

In nucleotides, the CDR3 is TGTGCAAGTCGCCCTGAGCGGGAGGGCCACAATGAGCAGTTCTTC. As protein: CASRPEREGHNEQFF. The chain recombines TRBV12-2 with TRBJ2-1; TRBD2 reflects the table's D call only, with no check against the DNA. TRBV12-2 is deemed a pseudogene. The CDR3 totals 15 residues.

The CDR3 spells CASSGPGGPSTDTQYF. The CDR3 DNA follows: TGTGCCAGCAGCGGGCCCGGGGGGCCAAGCACAGATACGCAGTATTTT. The chain couples TRBV11-2 to TRBJ2-3; possible D gene TRBD2, 7 bases. This CDR3 has 16 residues. The germline V and J ends were trimmed by 5 bases and 0 bases, with 15 bases remaining between them. Per the germline V gene, CDR1 is SGHAT and CDR2 is FQNNGV.

The chain joins TRBV2 to TRBJ2-5; 9 nucleotides match TRBD1. The J call is in doubt because the DNA end fits TRBJ2-7 better. Germline V CDR1 and CDR2: SNHLY, FYNNEI. There are 12 residues in the CDR3. The CDR3 DNA sequence: TGTGCCAGAACGGGACAGGGCAGCGAGCAGTACTTC. Its translation: CARTGQGSEQYF.

V usage is TRBV28 and J usage is TRBJ2-7; weak D call: TRBD1 (5 bases). This CDR3 contains 14 residues. Trimming took 10 bases from V and 0 from J, leaving 16 bases between them. Germline V lookup: CDR1 MDHEN, CDR2 SYDVKM. The CDR3 DNA reads as TGTGCCACCCTCCCAGGGTCCAGCTCCTACGAGCAGTACTTC. It yields the protein CATLPGSSSYEQYF.

The V and J genes are TRBV14 and TRBJ2-1; D tentatively fits TRBD1 or TRBD2 (6 bases each). The CDR3 has 14 residues. Germline V gene sequence: CDR1 SGHDN, CDR2 FVKESK. V was cut by 6 bases and J by 6 bases, with 15 bases left in between. The CDR3 nucleotides are TGTGCCAGCAGTCCGAGGGGGGTCGGCAATGAGCAGTTCTTC. Amino acids: CASSPRGVGNEQFF.

CDR3 in DNA: TGTGCCAGCAGCCCCCCGATGATAGCGGGATCCTACGAGCAGTACTTC. This gives the protein CASSPPMIAGSYEQYF. V is TRBV11-1 and J is TRBJ2-7; 8 nucleotides align to TRBD2. This CDR3 has 16 residues. Looked up from germline, CDR1 is SGHAT and CDR2 is FQDESV (reference sequence). J lost 1 base, V lost 5 bases, and 10 bases had no gene match.